This TCR beta chain comes out of a study of blood T cell repertoires in COVID-19. Only in-frame clones appear in the TCRdb table, and some are missing; sequencing was by immunoSEQ multiplex PCR. The repertoire has roughly 130,000 clones, 79% of them found once; the top ten carry roughly 3.5%. Germline CDR1 reads MNHEY; CDR2 reads SMNVEV (reference sequence). The J segment lost 0 bases and the V segment lost 4 bases, leaving 6 bases of the junction unmatched. The CDR3 contains 16 residues. This sequence originates from a man in his sixties with acute or convalescent COVID-19. The sample comprised peripheral blood. This chain links TRBV27 with TRBJ1-5; TRBD1 matches at 7 bases. CDR3 nucleotide sequence: TGTGCCAGCAGTTCGGTTGGGACAGCTAGCAATCAGCCCCAGCATTTT. Protein product: CASSSVGTASNQPQHF.